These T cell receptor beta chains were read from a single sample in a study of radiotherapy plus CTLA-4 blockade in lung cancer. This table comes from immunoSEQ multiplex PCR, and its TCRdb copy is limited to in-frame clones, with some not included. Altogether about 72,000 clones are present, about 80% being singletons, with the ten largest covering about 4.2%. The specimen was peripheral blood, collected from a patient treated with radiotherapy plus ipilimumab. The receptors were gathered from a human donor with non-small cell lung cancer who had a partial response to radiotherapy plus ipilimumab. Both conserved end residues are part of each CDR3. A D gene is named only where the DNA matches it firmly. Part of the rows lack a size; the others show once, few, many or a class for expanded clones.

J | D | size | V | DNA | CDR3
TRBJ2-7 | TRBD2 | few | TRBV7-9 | TGTGCCAGCAGCCCCCTAGCGGAGAGCTACGAGCAGTACTTC | CASSPLAESYEQYF
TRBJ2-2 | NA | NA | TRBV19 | TGTGCCAGTAGTATAGACGAGGGAGCAAGCGGGGAGCTGTTTTTT | CASSIDEGASGELFF
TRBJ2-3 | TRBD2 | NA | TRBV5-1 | TGCGCCAGCAGCTTGAGTACTAGCGGGGGAGGGCCAGATACGCAGTATTTT | CASSLSTSGGGPDTQYF
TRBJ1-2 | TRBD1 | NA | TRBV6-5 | TGTGCCAGCAGTTACTCAACAGGGGACTACACCTTC | CASSYSTGDYTF
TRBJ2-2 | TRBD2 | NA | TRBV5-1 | TGCGCCAGCAGTGAACCGGGACTAGAGACCGGGGAGCTGTTTTTT | CASSEPGLETGELFF
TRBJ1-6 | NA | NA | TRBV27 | TGTGCCAGCAGTTTAGTTCAGAATAATTCACCCCTCCACTTT | CASSLVQNNSPLHF
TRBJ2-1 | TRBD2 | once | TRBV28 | TGTGCCAGCAGTCGGCGGGAGTTCAACAATGAGCAGTTCTTC | CASSRREFNNEQFF
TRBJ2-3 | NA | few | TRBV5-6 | TGTGCCAGCAGGTATGGGGACTCATACACAGATACGCAGTATTTT | CASRYGDSYTDTQYF
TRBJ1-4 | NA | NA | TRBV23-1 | TGCGCCAGCAGTCAAAGGACGGGGAATGAAAAACTGTTTTTT | CASSQRTGNEKLFF
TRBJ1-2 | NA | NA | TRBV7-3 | TGTGCCAGCAGCCCCGGGACGTTACAGGGCTATGGCTACACCTTC | CASSPGTLQGYGYTF
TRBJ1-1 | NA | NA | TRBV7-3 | TGTGCCAGCAGCACAAACAGGGACACTGAAGCTTTCTTT | CASSTNRDTEAFF
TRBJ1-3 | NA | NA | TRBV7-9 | TGTGCCAGCAACGCAGGATTCTCTGGAAACACCATATATTTT | CASNAGFSGNTIYF
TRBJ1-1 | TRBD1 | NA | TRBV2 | TGTGCCAGCCTTCCGGGACAGTTGAACACTGAAGCTTTCTTT | CASLPGQLNTEAFF
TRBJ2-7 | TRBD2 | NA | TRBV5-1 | TGCGCCAGCAGCTTGGCGGGAGGGCCGTCCTACGAGCAGTACTTC | CASSLAGGPSYEQYF
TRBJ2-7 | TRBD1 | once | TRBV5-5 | TGTGCCAGCAGGACGACAGGGGGGTCCTACGAGCAGTACTTC | CASRTTGGSYEQYF
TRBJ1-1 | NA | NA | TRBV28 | TGTGCCACCCAGAGGTACCCTGAAGCTTTCTTT | CATQRYPEAFF
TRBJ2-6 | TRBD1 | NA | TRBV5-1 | TGCGCCAGCAGCCCCGTTGGGACAGGGAGTGCTGGGGCCAACGTCCTGACTTTC | CASSPVGTGSAGANVLTF
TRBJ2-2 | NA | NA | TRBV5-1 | TGCGCCAGCAGCTTGCGCCCAGAAAGATCTAACACCGGGGAGCTGTTTTTT | CASSLRPERSNTGELFF